This TCR beta chain was identified in a study of T cells expressing NK-cell markers. For each CDR3 protein, TCRdb gives one entry from its re-call of the 5' RACE reads, without DNA. The sample's table shows over 350,000 distinct CDR3 sequences. The source is a woman aged 45 to 65 in good health. The source material was blood T cells: a sorted CD56 or NKG2C T cell subset, CD4+ or CD8+ T cells, or bulk PBMC T cells (not recorded which).

The CDR3 here is CASSPMTGRLFF. The chain combines TRBV7-9 with TRBJ1-4; TCRdb outputs TRBD1, but without DNA this stays unchecked. The CDR3 runs 12 residues. Germline-derived CDR1 and CDR2 are SEHNR and FQNEAQ (reference sequence).